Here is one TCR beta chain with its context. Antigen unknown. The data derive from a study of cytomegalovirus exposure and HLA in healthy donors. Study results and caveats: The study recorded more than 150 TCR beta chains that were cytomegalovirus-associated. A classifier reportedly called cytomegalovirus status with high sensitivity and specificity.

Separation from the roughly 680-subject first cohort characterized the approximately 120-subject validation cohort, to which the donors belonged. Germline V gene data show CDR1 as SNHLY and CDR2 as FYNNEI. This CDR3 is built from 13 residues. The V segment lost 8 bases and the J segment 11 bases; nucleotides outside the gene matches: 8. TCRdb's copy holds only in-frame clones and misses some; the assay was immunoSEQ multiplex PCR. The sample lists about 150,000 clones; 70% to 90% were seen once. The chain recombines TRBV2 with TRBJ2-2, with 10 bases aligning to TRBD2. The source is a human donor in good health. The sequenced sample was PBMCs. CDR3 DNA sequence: TGTGCCAGCGAAGCGGGAGGGCCAGCTGAGCTGTTTTTT. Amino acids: CASEAGGPAELFF.